This passage covers 19 T cell receptor beta chains from one sample sequenced in a study of control samples from healthy donors and cancer patients. The data were produced by immunoSEQ multiplex PCR, yet TCRdb's version contains in-frame clones alone and is incomplete. The table lists tens of thousands of clones, 82% of them singletons. The sequencing input was PBMCs. The receptors shown here come from a man between 60 and 75 years old with colorectal cancer.

The chain employs TRBV5-6 and TRBJ1-1; D gene uncertain. The V end lost 1 base, the J end lost 5 bases, and 18 bases lay between the germline ends. CDR1 is SGHDT, CDR2 YYEEEE, per germline. The length of the CDR3 is 16 residues. CDR3 sequence (DNA): TGTGCCAGCAGCTTGTATGGGTCACTTGTTTTTACTGAAGCTTTCTTT. Its protein is CASSLYGSLVFTEAFF.

V and J are TRBV23-1 and TRBJ1-6, with TRBD1 matching 7 bases. TRBV23-1 is designated an ORF whose function remains uncertain. The CDR3 loop spans 18 amino acids. J was trimmed by 3 bases and V by 2 bases; bases with no gene match: 10. CDR3 protein: CASSQAMGRGNYNSPLHF. CDR3 in DNA: TGCGCCAGCAGTCAAGCAATGGGCAGGGGGAACTATAATTCACCCCTCCACTTT.

The rearrangement links TRBV24-1 to TRBJ2-3; D tentatively fits TRBD1 or TRBD2 (6 bases each). This CDR3 contains 14 residues. Per germline, CDR1 KGHDR and CDR2 SFDVKD. V was shortened by 6 bases and J by 2 bases, with 11 bases between the two germline ends. For the CDR3, the DNA is TGTGCCACCAGTATCGGGGGCCTCACAGATACGCAGTATTTT. This codes for CATSIGGLTDTQYF.

In nucleotides, the CDR3 is TGTGCCAGCAGTGACGGGCAGGGGGGGACTGAAGCTTTCTTT. Its protein product is CASSDGQGGTEAFF. The chain uses TRBV6-4 and TRBJ1-1, with 7 bases fitting TRBD1. The CDR3 runs 14 residues. Germline lookup yields CDR1 MRHNA and CDR2 SNTAGT. The trim removed 2 bases at V and 5 bases at J, leaving 5 bases unmatched.

In this sample, this clone turned up a few times. The rearrangement uses TRBV18 and TRBJ1-2, with 7 bases identical to TRBD1. The CDR3 extends over 14 amino acids. Trimming removed 7 bases from V and 6 bases from J; junction bases left unmatched: 11. The germline CDR1 and CDR2 sequences are KGHSH and LQKENI. CDR3 sequence (DNA): TGTGCCAGCTTTCAGGACAGGAGGAGTGATGGCTACACCTTC. Translation gives CASFQDRRSDGYTF.

This clone showed up just once. The rearrangement uses TRBV30 and TRBJ1-1; D perhaps matches TRBD1 (5 bases). There are 17 residues in the CDR3. Trimming took 2 bases from V and 2 from J, leaving 21 bases between them. Germline V gene lookup returns CDR1 GTSNPN and CDR2 SVGIG (reference sequence). CDR3 bases: TGTGCCTGGAGTCCACCCCTCTATGGAGGGGAAAACACTGAAGCTTTCTTT. Residues: CAWSPPLYGGENTEAFF.

This clone turned up a few times. The chain combines TRBV11-2 with TRBJ1-1; 8 bases fit TRBD1. In germline, CDR1 is SGHAT, CDR2 FQNNGV. The CDR3 extends over 14 amino acids. J gave up 6 bases and V 6 bases, and 9 bases lay outside the gene matches. The CDR3 loop is CASRQQGETAEAFF. The CDR3 DNA sequence: TGTGCCAGCAGACAACAGGGGGAGACGGCTGAAGCTTTCTTT.

The genes are TRBV27 and TRBJ1-4, with 7 bases matching TRBD1. With V trimmed by 2 bases and J by 7 bases, 4 bases remained unmatched. Germline V CDR1 and CDR2: MNHEY, SMNVEV (reference sequence). This CDR3 has 14 residues. Here the CDR3 DNA reads TGTGCCAGCAGTTTACAGGGGGTTAGTGAAAAACTGTTTTTT. This encodes CASSLQGVSEKLFF. Supplemented by reference TRBV27 and TRBJ1-4, the full variable domain reads EAQVTQNPRYLITVTGKKLTVTCSQNMNHEYMSWYRQDPGLGLRQIYYSMNVEVTDKGDVPEGYKVSRKEKRNFPLILESPSPNQTSLYFCASSLQGVSEKLFFGSGTQLSVL.

This clone was seen only a few times. In DNA, the CDR3 is TGTGCCACCAGCAGAGCGGGGCGGTACAATGAGCAGTTCTTC. This sequence encodes CATSRAGRYNEQFF. The genes are TRBV15 and TRBJ2-1; tentatively, D is TRBD1 or TRBD2 (5 bases each). CDR1 is LNHNV and CDR2 is YYDKDF in the germline V gene (reference sequence). There are 14 residues in the CDR3. V was pared by 1 base and J by 4 bases, with 8 bases between. The full variable domain, completed using reference TRBV15 and TRBJ2-1, is DAMVIQNPRYQVTQFGKPVTLSCSQTLNHNVMYWYQQKSSQAPKLLFHYYDKDFNNEADTPDNFQSRRPNTSFCFLDIRSPGLGDTAMYLCATSRAGRYNEQFFGPGTRLTVL.

The genes are TRBV19 and TRBJ1-3; D may be TRBD1 (6 bases). Per germline, CDR1 LNHDA and CDR2 SQIVND (reference sequence). The CDR3 runs 15 residues. V lost 9 bases to trimming and J lost 0 bases, with 15 bases between them. This chain's CDR3 is CASKRQASSGNTIYF. CDR3 nucleotide sequence: TGTGCCAGCAAAAGACAGGCTAGCTCTGGAAACACCATATATTTT.

The V call is TRBV19, the J call TRBJ1-1; D is perhaps TRBD1 (5 bases). The CDR3 extends over 11 amino acids. The germline CDR1 and CDR2 sequences are LNHDA and SQIVND (reference sequence). The V end lost 10 bases, the J end lost 7 bases, and 13 bases lay between the germline ends. CDR3: CATKGRNEAFF. CDR3 sequence (DNA): TGTGCCACTAAGGGACGGAATGAAGCTTTCTTT.

This clone was detected only a few times. V is TRBV3-1 (or the pseudogene TRBV3-2) and J is TRBJ2-7; no firm D call. CDR1 is LGHDT, CDR2 YNNKEL, per germline (reference sequence). This CDR3 region has 10 residues. V gave up 8 bases and J gave up 0 bases, with 2 bases separating them. This CDR3 is CASASYEQYV. The DNA for the CDR3 is TGTGCCAGCGCCTCCTACGAGCAGTACGTC.

The chain is built from TRBV7-2 and TRBJ1-2; maybe TRBD1 (5 bases). Germline V gene data show CDR1 as SGHTA and CDR2 as FQGNSA. Trimming removed 7 bases at V and 5 bases at J, with 11 bases between. The CDR3 runs 12 residues. In nucleotides, the CDR3 is TGTGCCAGCACCCAGGGAGGTTATGGCTACACCTTC. Its protein is CASTQGGYGYTF. The full variable domain, with the rest looked up from reference TRBV7-2 and TRBJ1-2, is GAGVSQSPSNKVTEKGKDVELRCDPISGHTALYWYRQSLGQGLEFLIYFQGNSAPDKSGLPSDRFSAERTGGSVSTLTIQRTQQEDSAVYLCASTQGGYGYTFGSGTRLTVV.

The chain is built from TRBV3-1 (or the pseudogene TRBV3-2) and TRBJ1-2; maybe TRBD1 (6 bases). CDR3 length equals 16 residues. The V and J ends lost 2 bases and 7 bases respectively, with 20 bases between them. Germline CDR1 is LGHDT and CDR2 is YNNKEL (reference sequence). The CDR3 region is CASSQRTGAKYSGYTF. The CDR3 DNA reads TGTGCCAGCAGCCAACGAACGGGGGCCAAGTACTCTGGCTACACCTTC.

This chain uses TRBV6-6 with TRBJ1-1, with D maybe TRBD1 (6 bases). This CDR3 has 15 amino acids. Between the trimmed V and J ends, which lost 6 bases and 1 base, there was a span of 15 bases. Germline CDR1 is MNHNY and CDR2 is SVGAGI (reference sequence). CDR3 sequence: CASRPPRGQNTEAFF. CDR3 DNA sequence: TGTGCCAGCAGACCCCCCAGGGGACAGAACACTGAAGCTTTCTTT.

This rearrangement joins TRBV6-1 to TRBJ2-2, with D perhaps TRBD1 (6 bases). This CDR3 has 17 amino acids. Germline lookup yields CDR1 MNHNS and CDR2 SASEGT. The V and J ends lost 0 bases and 6 bases respectively, with 17 bases between them. CDR3 sequence reads: CASSEAIGTRDAGELFF. In nucleotides, the CDR3 is TGTGCCAGCAGTGAAGCCATTGGGACACGGGATGCCGGGGAGCTGTTTTTT.

This clone came up a few times. V usage is TRBV5-1 and J usage is TRBJ1-2, with TRBD1 as a possible D gene (6 bases). Germline V gene lookup returns CDR1 SGHRS and CDR2 YFSETQ. V shed 1 base and J shed 4 bases, with 14 bases lying between them. The CDR3 consists of 15 residues. CDR3 bases: TGCGCCAGCAGCTTGAGATCGGACAGCGGCTATGGCTACACCTTC. This codes for CASSLRSDSGYGYTF.

This clone was seen more than once but under ten times. CDR3 loop: CSVKGTAPSYEQYF. CDR3 sequence (DNA): TGCAGCGTGAAGGGGACTGCACCCTCCTACGAGCAGTACTTC. The chain is built from TRBV29-1 and TRBJ2-7; perhaps TRBD2 as D (6 bases). V was pared by 6 bases and J by 0 bases, with 15 bases between. This CDR3 spans 14 amino acids. Looked up from germline, CDR1 is SQVTM and CDR2 is ANQGSEA.

V usage is TRBV5-8 and J usage is TRBJ1-1; D gene unclear. The CDR3 totals 15 residues. With 3 bases removed from V and 0 bases from J, the gap between germline ends came to 12 bases. Germline lookup yields CDR1 SGHTS and CDR2 YDEGEE. This chain's CDR3 is CASSSAAVVNTEAFF. The CDR3 DNA reads TGTGCCAGCAGCTCGGCCGCGGTTGTGAACACTGAAGCTTTCTTT.